The 13 T cell receptor beta chains in this list originate from one sample, sequenced in a study of cytomegalovirus exposure and HLA in healthy donors (dated by TCRdb to 2016 to 2017). Libraries were built with the immunoSEQ multiplex PCR assay. For the multiplex PCR, a mixture combining 60 forward primers for TCR Vbeta segments and 13 reverse primers for TCR Jbeta segments was used. TCRdb limited this immuneACCESS table to in-frame rearrangements with V and J called. A share of clones is missing; checked studies link under half to unresolved V genes, and the rest is unexplained. The sample table shows roughly 140,000 clones, and about 80% are seen once. In total, the top ten clones hold roughly 4.5% of the sample. Sequencing was performed on PBMCs. The receptors were gathered from a man aged 35 to 55 in good health and CMV-seronegative.

In its sample, this clone was seen a few times. V is TRBV4-2 and J is TRBJ2-5; 11 nucleotides match TRBD2. V shed 2 bases, J shed 5 bases, and the junction held 16 bases outside the gene matches. This CDR3 spans 19 amino acids. In germline, CDR1 is LGHNA, CDR2 YNFKEQ. CDR3 residues: CASSQTGVSGGANSETQYF. CDR3 coding DNA: TGTGCCAGCAGCCAAACAGGGGTTAGCGGGGGGGCTAATTCGGAGACCCAGTACTTC.

The CDR3 region has the DNA TGTGCCAGCAGTGGCAGGGGGCGTGGCTACACCTTC. It specifies CASSGRGRGYTF. The rearrangement uses TRBV2 and TRBJ1-2; 8 positions agree with TRBD1. The V gene end was trimmed by 4 bases and the J gene end by 7 bases; junction bases not matched to a gene: 2. This CDR3 region has 12 residues. CDR1 SNHLY and CDR2 FYNNEI come from the germline V gene.

The rearrangement joins TRBV7-9 to TRBJ2-7; TRBD1 matches 9 bases. The CDR3 loop spans 18 amino acids. Trimming at V came to 5 bases and at J to 6 bases, leaving 20 bases not matched to a gene. Germline V gives CDR1 SEHNR, CDR2 FQNEAQ (reference sequence). The CDR3 protein is CASSPRGSGTGYFGEQYF. CDR3 nucleotides: TGTGCCAGCAGCCCGCGGGGATCCGGGACAGGGTATTTTGGCGAGCAGTACTTC.

The rearrangement joins TRBV14 to TRBJ2-7, with D tentatively TRBD1 (6 bases). The ends were cut back, 2 bases at V and 2 bases at J, with 10 bases in the middle. The length of the CDR3 is 14 residues. CDR1 and CDR2 from the germline V gene are SGHDN and FVKESK. The CDR3 coding sequence is TGTGCCAGCAGCCAAATGGCAGGGGCCTACGAGCAGTACTTC. It specifies CASSQMAGAYEQYF.

The rearrangement uses TRBV4-2 and TRBJ2-2; D possibly corresponds to TRBD1 (6 bases). Germline V lookup: CDR1 LGHNA, CDR2 YNFKEQ. Trimming took 6 bases from V and 3 from J, leaving 26 bases between them. The CDR3 has 19 residues. CDR3 nucleotides: TGTGCCAGCAGTCTAAGGGTTGGGGGCGCGTCTTTTGACACCGGGGAGCTGTTTTTT. Translating gives CASSLRVGGASFDTGELFF.

In this sample, this clone turned up once. This chain joins TRBV5-1 and TRBJ2-3; 15 nucleotides match TRBD2. V trimming: 3 bases; J trimming: 5 bases; junction bases outside the gene matches: 7. The CDR3 is made up of 17 amino acids. Germline-derived CDR1 and CDR2 are SGHRS and YFSETQ. In DNA form, the CDR3 reads TGCGCCAGCAGCTCCAGGACTAGCGGGGGGGCGGGAGATACGCAGTATTTT. This translates into CASSSRTSGGAGDTQYF.

This clone was observed a single time. This sequence joins TRBV7-6 and TRBJ1-5; TRBD1 is a possible D gene (5 bases). CDR3 size: 17 residues. V was shortened by 0 bases and J by 1 base, with 13 bases between the two germline ends. CDR1 SGHVS and CDR2 FNYEAQ come from the germline V gene. The DNA of the CDR3 is TGTGCCAGCAGCTTAGCACCGACCAGGGTAAGCAATCAGCCCCAGCATTTT. Translating it yields CASSLAPTRVSNQPQHF.

The chain has TRBV7-2 and TRBJ2-3; 8 nucleotides line up with TRBD2. J was trimmed by 0 bases and V by 5 bases; bases with no gene match: 4. CDR1 SGHTA and CDR2 FQGNSA come from the germline V gene. This CDR3 spans 15 amino acids. This CDR3 is CASSPGRGSTDTQYF. CDR3 sequence (DNA): TGTGCCAGCAGCCCCGGGAGGGGAAGCACAGATACGCAGTATTTT.

V usage is TRBV27 and J usage is TRBJ1-5; D ambiguous. Looked up from germline, CDR1 is MNHEY and CDR2 is SMNVEV (reference sequence). The germline V and J ends were trimmed by 0 bases and 4 bases, with 7 bases remaining between them. This CDR3 contains 14 residues. CDR3 DNA sequence: TGTGCCAGCAGTTTATCCTCGGGAAATCAGCCCCAGCATTTT. This gives the protein CASSLSSGNQPQHF.

The gene calls are TRBV4-2 and TRBJ2-5, with D possibly matching TRBD2 (5 bases). CDR3 size: 13 residues. The V end was cut by 1 base, the J end by 4 bases, with 7 bases between. From germline, CDR1 is LGHNA and CDR2 YNFKEQ. CDR3 sequence (DNA): TGTGCCAGCAGCCAAGCGGGGTTAGAGACCCAGTACTTC. Translated: CASSQAGLETQYF.

V is TRBV29-1 and J is TRBJ2-5; 8 nucleotides agree with TRBD2. This CDR3 comprises 14 residues. Germline CDR1 reads SQVTM; CDR2 reads ANQGSEA. V trimming: 5 bases; J trimming: 4 bases; junction bases outside the gene matches: 9. The CDR3 DNA follows: TGCAGCGTTCGTAGCGGGACGGGGGGAGAGACCCAGTACTTC. This encodes CSVRSGTGGETQYF. Supplemented by reference TRBV29-1 and TRBJ2-5, the full variable domain reads SAVISQKPSRDICQRGTSLTIQCQVDSQVTMMFWYRQQPGQSLTLIATANQGSEATYESGFVIDKFPISRPNLTFSTLTVSNMSPEDSSIYLCSVRSGTGGETQYFGPGTRLLVL.

This clone appeared once. The V call is TRBV9, the J call TRBJ1-1, with TRBD1 as a possible D gene (6 bases). This CDR3 region has 14 residues. V lost 5 bases and J lost 0, with 11 bases in between. Per the germline V gene, CDR1 is SGDLS and CDR2 is YYNGEE. CDR3: CASSLGQMNTEAFF. The DNA of the CDR3 is TGTGCCAGCAGTTTAGGACAGATGAACACTGAAGCTTTCTTT. The entire variable domain, with the rest obtained from reference TRBV9 and TRBJ1-1, is as follows: DSGVTQTPKHLITATGQRVTLRCSPRSGDLSVYWYQQSLDQGLQFLIQYYNGEERAKGNILERFSAQQFPDLHSELNLSSLELGDSALYFCASSLGQMNTEAFFGQGTRLTVV.

The count of this clone is one. The chain links TRBV28 to TRBJ2-1; 13 nucleotides match TRBD2. CDR3 length: 16 residues. Germline values: CDR1 MDHEN, CDR2 SYDVKM. Germline trimming cut 5 bases from V and 5 bases from J; bases unmatched to any gene: 6. The CDR3, as DNA: TGTGCCAGCAGTCTGACGACTAGCGGGGGGAACAATGAGCAGTTCTTC. Amino acid sequence: CASSLTTSGGNNEQFF.